This T cell receptor (beta chain) was found in a study of cytotoxic CD8 clonotypes in ibrutinib-treated CLL. TCRdb's copy holds only in-frame clones and misses some; the assay was immunoSEQ multiplex PCR. This sample yields 100,000 or so clones, of which under 70% are seen a single time; 35% to 40% belongs to the top ten. The source was PBMCs, collected after 24 months of ibrutinib treatment. This clonotype was obtained from a human donor with chronic lymphocytic leukemia.

CDR3 sequence reads: CASSPRTRSGNSPLHF. CDR3 nucleotide sequence: TGTGCCAGCAGTCCGAGGACGCGGTCGGGTAATTCACCCCTCCACTTT. The chain couples TRBV27 to TRBJ1-6, with D unclear. V gave up 5 bases and J gave up 6 bases, with 17 bases separating them. The germline V gene has CDR1 MNHEY and CDR2 SMNVEV (reference sequence). The length of the CDR3 is 16 residues.